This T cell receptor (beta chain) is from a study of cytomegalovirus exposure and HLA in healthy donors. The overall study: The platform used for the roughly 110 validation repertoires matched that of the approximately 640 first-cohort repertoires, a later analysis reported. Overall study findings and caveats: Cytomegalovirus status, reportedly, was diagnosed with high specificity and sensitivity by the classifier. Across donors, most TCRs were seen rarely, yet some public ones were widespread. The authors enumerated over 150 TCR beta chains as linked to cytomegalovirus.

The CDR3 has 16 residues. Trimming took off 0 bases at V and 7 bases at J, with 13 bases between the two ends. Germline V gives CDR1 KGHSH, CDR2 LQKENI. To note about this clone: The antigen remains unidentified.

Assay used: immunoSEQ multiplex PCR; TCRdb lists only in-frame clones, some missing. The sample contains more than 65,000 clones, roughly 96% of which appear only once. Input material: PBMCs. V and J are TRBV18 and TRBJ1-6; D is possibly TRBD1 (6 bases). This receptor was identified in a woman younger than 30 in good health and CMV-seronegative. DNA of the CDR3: TGTGCCAGCTCACCACCTCTACAGGGAAAGAATTCACCCCTCCACTTT. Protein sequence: CASSPPLQGKNSPLHF.